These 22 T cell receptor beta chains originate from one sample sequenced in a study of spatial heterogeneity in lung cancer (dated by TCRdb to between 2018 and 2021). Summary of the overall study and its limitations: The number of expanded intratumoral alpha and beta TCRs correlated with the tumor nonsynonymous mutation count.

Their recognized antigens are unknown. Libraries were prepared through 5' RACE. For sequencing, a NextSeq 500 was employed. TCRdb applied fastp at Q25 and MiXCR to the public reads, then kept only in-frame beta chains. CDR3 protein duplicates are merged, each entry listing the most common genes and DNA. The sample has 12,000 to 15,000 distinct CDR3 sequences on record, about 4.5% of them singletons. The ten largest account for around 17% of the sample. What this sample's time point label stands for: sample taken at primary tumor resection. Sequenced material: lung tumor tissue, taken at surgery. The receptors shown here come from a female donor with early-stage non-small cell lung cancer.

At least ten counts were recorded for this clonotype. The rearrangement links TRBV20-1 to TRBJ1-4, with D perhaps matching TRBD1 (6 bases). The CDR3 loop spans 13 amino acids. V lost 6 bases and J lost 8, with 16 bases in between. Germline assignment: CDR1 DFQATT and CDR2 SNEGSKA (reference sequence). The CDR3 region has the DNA TGCAGTGCCGCCGACAGGCTGAGGGAAAAACTGTTTTTT. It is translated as CSAADRLREKLFF.

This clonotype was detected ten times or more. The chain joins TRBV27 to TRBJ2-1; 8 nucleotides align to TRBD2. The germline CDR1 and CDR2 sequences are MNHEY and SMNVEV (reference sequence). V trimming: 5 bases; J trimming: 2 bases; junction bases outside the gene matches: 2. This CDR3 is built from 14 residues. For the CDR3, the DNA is TGTGCCAGCAGTCGGGGGGGCACCTACAATGAGCAGTTCTTC. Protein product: CASSRGGTYNEQFF.

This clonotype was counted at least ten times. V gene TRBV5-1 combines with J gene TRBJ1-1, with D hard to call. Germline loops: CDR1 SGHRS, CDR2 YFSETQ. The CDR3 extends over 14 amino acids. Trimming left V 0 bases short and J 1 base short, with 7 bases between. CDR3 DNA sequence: TGCGCCAGCAGCTTGGAAATGGGGAACACTGAAGCTTTCTTT. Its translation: CASSLEMGNTEAFF.

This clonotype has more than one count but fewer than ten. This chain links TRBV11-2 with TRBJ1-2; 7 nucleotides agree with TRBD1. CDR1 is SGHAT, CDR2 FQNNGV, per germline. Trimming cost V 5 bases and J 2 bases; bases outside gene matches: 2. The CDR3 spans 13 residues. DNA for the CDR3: TGTGCCAGCAGCGCGACAGGGAACTATGGCTACACCTTC. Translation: CASSATGNYGYTF.

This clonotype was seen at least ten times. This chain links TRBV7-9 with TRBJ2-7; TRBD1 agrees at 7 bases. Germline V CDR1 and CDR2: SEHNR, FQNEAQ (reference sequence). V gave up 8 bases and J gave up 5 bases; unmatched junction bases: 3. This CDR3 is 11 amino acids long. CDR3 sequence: CASLDRDEQYF. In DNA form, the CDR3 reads TGTGCCAGCCTCGACAGGGACGAGCAGTACTTC.

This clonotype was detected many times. The CDR3 reads CASSGSGQGANEQFF. Written as DNA, the CDR3 is TGCGCCAGCAGCGGTTCGGGACAGGGGGCGAATGAGCAGTTCTTC. The chain is built from TRBV5-1 and TRBJ2-1; 12 nucleotides agree with TRBD1. CDR1 and CDR2 from the germline V gene are SGHRS and YFSETQ. V was clipped by 4 bases and J by 7 bases; unmatched bases: 6. The CDR3 is 15 amino acids. The entire variable domain, with the rest obtained from reference TRBV5-1 and TRBJ2-1, is as follows: KAGVTQTPRYLIKTRGQQVTLSCSPISGHRSVSWYQQTPGQGLQFLFEYFSETQRNKGNFPGRFSGRQFSNSRSEMNVSTLELGDSALYLCASSGSGQGANEQFFGPGTRLTVL.

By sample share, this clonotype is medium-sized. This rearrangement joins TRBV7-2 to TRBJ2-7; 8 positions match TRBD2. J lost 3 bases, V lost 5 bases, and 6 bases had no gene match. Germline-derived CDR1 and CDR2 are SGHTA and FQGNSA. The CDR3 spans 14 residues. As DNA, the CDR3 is TGTGCCAGCAGCACCCGGGGGGGCGGCTACGAGCAGTACTTC. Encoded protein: CASSTRGGGYEQYF.

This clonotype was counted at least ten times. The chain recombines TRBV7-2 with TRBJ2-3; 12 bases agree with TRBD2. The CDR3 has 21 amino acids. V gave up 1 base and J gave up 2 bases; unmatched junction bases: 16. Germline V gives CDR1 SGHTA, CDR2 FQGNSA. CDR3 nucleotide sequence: TGTGCCAGCAGCTTAGAGGTCTGGCTAGCGGGGGGGCTTGGTTCCACAGATACGCAGTATTTT. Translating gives CASSLEVWLAGGLGSTDTQYF.

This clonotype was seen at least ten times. The CDR3 region has the DNA TGCGCCAGCAGGAACAGGGAAGGAGGCACAGATACGCAGTATTTT. Its protein product is CASRNREGGTDTQYF. This chain connects TRBV5-1 to TRBJ2-3; a possible D gene is TRBD1 (6 bases). With 5 bases removed from V and 1 base from J, the gap between germline ends came to 14 bases. CDR1 and CDR2 (germline): SGHRS, YFSETQ. This CDR3 spans 15 amino acids.

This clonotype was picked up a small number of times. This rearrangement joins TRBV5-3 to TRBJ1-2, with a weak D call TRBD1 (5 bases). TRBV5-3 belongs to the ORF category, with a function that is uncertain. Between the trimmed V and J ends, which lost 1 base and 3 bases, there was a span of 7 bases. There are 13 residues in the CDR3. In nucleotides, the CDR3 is TGTGCCAGAAGCTTGTCAGGGCACTATGGCTACACCTTC. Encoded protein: CARSLSGHYGYTF.

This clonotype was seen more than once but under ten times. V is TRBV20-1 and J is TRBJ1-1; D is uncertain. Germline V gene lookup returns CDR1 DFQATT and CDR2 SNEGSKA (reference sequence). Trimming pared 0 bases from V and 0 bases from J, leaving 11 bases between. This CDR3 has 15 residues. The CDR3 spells CSARDLTRLNTEAFF. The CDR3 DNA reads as TGCAGTGCTAGAGATTTAACCAGACTGAACACTGAAGCTTTCTTT.

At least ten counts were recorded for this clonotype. For the CDR3, the DNA is TGTGCCAGCAGTTTATGGACAGGTTGGAATGAAAAACTGTTTTTT. It yields the protein CASSLWTGWNEKLFF. V is TRBV28 and J is TRBJ1-4; a possible D gene is TRBD1 (6 bases). Germline V gives CDR1 MDHEN, CDR2 SYDVKM. V gave up 0 bases and J gave up 5 bases, with 10 bases separating them. The CDR3 sequence is 15 residues long.

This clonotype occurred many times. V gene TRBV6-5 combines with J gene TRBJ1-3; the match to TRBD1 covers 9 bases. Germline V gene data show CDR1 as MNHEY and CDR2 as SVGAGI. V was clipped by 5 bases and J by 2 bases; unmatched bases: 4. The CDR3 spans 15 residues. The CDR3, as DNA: TGTGCCAGCAGTAGGGACAGGGCGACTGGAAACACCATATATTTT. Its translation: CASSRDRATGNTIYF.

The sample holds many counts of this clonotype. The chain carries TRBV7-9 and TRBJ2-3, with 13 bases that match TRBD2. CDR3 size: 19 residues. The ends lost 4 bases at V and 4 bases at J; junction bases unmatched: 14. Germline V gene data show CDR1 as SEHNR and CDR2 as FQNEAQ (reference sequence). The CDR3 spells CASSSRTSGGGLLADTQYF. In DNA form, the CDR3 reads TGTGCCAGCAGCTCCCGGACTAGCGGGGGTGGTCTCTTGGCAGATACGCAGTATTTT.

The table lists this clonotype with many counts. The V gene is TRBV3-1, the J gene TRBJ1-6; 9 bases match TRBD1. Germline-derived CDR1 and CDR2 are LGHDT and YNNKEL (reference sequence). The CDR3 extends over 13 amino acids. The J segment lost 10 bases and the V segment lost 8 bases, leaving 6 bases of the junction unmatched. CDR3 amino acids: CASGGQGRSPLHF. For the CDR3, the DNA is TGTGCCAGCGGTGGACAGGGGCGCTCACCCCTCCACTTT.

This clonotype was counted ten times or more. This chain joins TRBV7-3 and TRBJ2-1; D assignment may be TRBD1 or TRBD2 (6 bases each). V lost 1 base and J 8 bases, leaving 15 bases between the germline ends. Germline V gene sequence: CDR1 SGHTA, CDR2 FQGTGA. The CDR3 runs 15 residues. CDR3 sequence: CASSLNGGRLYEQFF. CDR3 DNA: TGTGCCAGCAGCTTAAACGGGGGCCGGCTCTATGAGCAGTTCTTC.

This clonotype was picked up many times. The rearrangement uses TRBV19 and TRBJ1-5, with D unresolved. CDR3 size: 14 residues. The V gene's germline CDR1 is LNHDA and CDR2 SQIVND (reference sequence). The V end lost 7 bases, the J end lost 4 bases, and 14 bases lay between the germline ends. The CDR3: CASTPRRGNQPQHF. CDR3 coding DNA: TGTGCCAGTACGCCCCGTCGGGGAAATCAGCCCCAGCATTTT. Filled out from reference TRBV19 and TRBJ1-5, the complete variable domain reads DGGITQSPKYLFRKEGQNVTLSCEQNLNHDAMYWYRQDPGQGLRLIYYSQIVNDFQKGDIAEGYSVSREKKESFPLTVTSAQKNPTAFYLCASTPRRGNQPQHFGDGTRLSIL.

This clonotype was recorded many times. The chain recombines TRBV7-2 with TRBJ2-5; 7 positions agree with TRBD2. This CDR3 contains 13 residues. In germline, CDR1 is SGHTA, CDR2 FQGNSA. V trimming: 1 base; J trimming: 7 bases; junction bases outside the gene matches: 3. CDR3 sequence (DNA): TGTGCCAGCAGCTTAGAATTAGCGGGGACCCAGTACTTC. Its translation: CASSLELAGTQYF.

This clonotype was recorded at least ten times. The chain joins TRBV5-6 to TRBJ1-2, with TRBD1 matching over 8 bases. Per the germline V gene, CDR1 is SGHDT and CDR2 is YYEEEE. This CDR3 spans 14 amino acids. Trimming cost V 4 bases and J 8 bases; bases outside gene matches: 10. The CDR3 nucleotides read TGTGCCAGCAGCCTGGGGACAGGCGCGGGCGGCTACACCTTC. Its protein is CASSLGTGAGGYTF.

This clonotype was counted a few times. CDR3 sequence: CASSRPLESHTDTQYF. In nucleotides, the CDR3 is TGTGCCAGCAGCCGACCCTTGGAAAGCCACACAGATACGCAGTATTTT. The V and J genes are TRBV4-2 and TRBJ2-3; D gene ambiguous. This CDR3 region has 16 residues. CDR1 and CDR2 (germline): LGHNA, YNFKEQ. Trimming pared 4 bases from V and 2 bases from J, leaving 16 bases between.

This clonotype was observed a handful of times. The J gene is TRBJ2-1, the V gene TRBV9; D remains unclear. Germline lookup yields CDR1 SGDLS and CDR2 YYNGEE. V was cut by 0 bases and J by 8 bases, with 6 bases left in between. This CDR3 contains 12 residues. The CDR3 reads CASSVVEDEQFF. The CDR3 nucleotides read TGTGCCAGCAGCGTAGTGGAAGATGAGCAGTTCTTC.

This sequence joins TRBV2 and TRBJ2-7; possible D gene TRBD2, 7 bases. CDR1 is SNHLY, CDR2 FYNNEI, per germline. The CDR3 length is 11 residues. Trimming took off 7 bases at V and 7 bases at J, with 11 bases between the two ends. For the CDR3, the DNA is TGTGCCAGCATCGGGGGGCTTGAGCAGTACTTC. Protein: CASIGGLEQYF.